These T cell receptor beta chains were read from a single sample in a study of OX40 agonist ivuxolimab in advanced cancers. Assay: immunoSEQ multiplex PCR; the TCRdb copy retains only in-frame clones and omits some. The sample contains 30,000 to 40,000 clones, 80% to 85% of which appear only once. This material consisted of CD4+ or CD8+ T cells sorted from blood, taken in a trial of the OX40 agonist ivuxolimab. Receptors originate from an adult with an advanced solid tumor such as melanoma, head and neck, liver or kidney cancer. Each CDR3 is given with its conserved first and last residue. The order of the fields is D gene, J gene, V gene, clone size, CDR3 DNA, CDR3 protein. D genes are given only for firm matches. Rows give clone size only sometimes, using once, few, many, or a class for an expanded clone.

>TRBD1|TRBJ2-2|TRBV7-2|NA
TGTGCCAGCAGCTTGGGACAGGGGGGTCCCGGGGAGCTGTTTTTT
CASSLGQGGPGELFF
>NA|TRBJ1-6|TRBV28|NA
TGTGCCAGCAGTTTAAAGGGTTCACCCCTCCACTTT
CASSLKGSPLHF
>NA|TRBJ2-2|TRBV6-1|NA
TGTGCCAGCAGTGATAGGGACGGGCACACCGGGGAGCTGTTTTTT
CASSDRDGHTGELFF
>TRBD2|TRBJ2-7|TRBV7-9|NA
TGTGCCAGCAGCCCTCCCTCCGGGACTAGCGGGGGCGAGCAGTACTTC
CASSPPSGTSGGEQYF
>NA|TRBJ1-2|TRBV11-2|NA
TGTGCCAGCAGCTTACAACAGAACTATGGCTACACCTTC
CASSLQQNYGYTF
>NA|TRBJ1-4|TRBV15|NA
TGTGCCACCAGCAGTCCAATGGTAGGGGTTCGGGAAAAACTGTTTTTT
CATSSPMVGVREKLFF
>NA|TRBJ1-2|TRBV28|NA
TGTGCCAGCAGTTCCTCCGGGGGGGTGGGGACTGGCTACACCTTC
CASSSSGGVGTGYTF
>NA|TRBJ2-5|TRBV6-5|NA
TGTGCCAGCATACGCGCCGGAGCATCTGGGGAGACCCAGTACTTC
CASIRAGASGETQYF
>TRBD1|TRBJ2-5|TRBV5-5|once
TGTGCCAGCAGCTACAGGGGCCAAGAGACCCAGTACTTC
CASSYRGQETQYF
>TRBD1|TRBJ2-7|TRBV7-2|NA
TGTGCCAGCAGCTTCGGCGGGACAGGGTCCTACGAGCAGTACTTC
CASSFGGTGSYEQYF
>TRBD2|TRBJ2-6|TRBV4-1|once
TGCGCCAGCAGCTCCTATAGCGGGAGCTCTGGGGCCAACGTCCTGACTTTC
CASSSYSGSSGANVLTF
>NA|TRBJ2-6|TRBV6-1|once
TGTGCCAGCAGGGCCATGGGCGCTGGGGCCAACGTCCTGACTTTC
CASRAMGAGANVLTF
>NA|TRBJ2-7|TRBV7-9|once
TGTGCCAGCAGCTTGGCAAGAGGCCCCGGGTTTTTC
CASSLARGPGFF
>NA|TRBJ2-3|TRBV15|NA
TGTGCCACCAGCAGAGTGACTTCTAGCACAGATACGCAGTATTTT
CATSRVTSSTDTQYF
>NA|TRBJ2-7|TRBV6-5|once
TGTGCCAGCAGTTACTCCCGACGGCCCTACGAGCAGTACTTC
CASSYSRRPYEQYF
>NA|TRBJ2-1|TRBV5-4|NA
TGTGCCAGCAGCTTGAAAGGGTACAATGAGCAGTTCTTC
CASSLKGYNEQFF
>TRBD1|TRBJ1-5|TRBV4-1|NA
TGCGCCAGCAGCCGCGAACCCTTGGACAGGGGAAATCAGCCCCAGCATTTT
CASSREPLDRGNQPQHF
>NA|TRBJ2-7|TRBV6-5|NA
TGTGCCAGCATCACCGGGACCGCCTCGGGGCACGAGCAGTACTTC
CASITGTASGHEQYF
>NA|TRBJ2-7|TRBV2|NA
TGTGCCAGCAGTCTAGAGGTCGAGCAGTACTTC
CASSLEVEQYF
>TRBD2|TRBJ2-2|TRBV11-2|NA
TGTGCCAGCAGCCGACGACTAGCGGGGGGGCCGGCGGGCACCGGGGAGCTGTTTTTT
CASSRRLAGGPAGTGELFF
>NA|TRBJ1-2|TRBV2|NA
TGTGCCAGCACTCTAGGGGGTCACGGCTACACCTTC
CASTLGGHGYTF
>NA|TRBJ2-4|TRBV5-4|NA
TGTGCCAGCAGCTTGGTGGCCGGAAACATTCAGTACTTC
CASSLVAGNIQYF
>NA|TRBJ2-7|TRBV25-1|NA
TGTGCCAGCAGTGAATCCCCCAGGGGCTACGAGCAGTACTTC
CASSESPRGYEQYF
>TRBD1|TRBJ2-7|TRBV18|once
TGTGCCAGCGACATGGGACAGGCTACCTACGAGCAGTACTTC
CASDMGQATYEQYF